This TCR beta chain was sequenced during a study of spatial heterogeneity in lung cancer. Whole-study context: In the raw reads, each unique TCR and UMI combination was present more than ten times on average.

Every individual TCR cDNA molecule carried its own unique molecular identifier, which allowed correction of PCR and sequencing errors. TCRdb ran MiXCR on the 5' RACE reads and lists one entry per CDR3 protein. The profile covers tens of thousands of distinct CDR3 sequences, with around 5.8% appearing a single time and roughly 12% taken by the ten largest. The CDR3 contains 11 residues. V shed 5 bases and J shed 7 bases, with 12 bases lying between them. From germline, CDR1 is DFQATT and CDR2 SNEGSKA (reference sequence). Time point in this sample: sample taken at primary tumor resection. TCRs were sequenced from unsorted whole RNA of tumor, nontumor lung or PBMC.

This TCR was recovered from a male donor with early-stage non-small cell lung cancer. The source was PBMCs, collected at surgery. The rearrangement joins TRBV20-1 to TRBJ2-7; tentatively, D is TRBD2 (6 bases). The CDR3, as DNA: TGCAGTGCTTCCTCGGGGGTAGAGCAGTACTTC. Translating it yields CSASSGVEQYF.